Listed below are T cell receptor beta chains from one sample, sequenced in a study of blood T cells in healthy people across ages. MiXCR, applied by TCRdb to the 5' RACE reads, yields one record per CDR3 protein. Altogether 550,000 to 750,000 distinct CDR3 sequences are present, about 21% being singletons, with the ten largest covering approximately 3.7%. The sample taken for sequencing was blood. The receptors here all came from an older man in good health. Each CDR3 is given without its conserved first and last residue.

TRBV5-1,ASRVSENTGELF
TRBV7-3,ASSLRLARISEQF
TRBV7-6,ASTTGGISRGYGYT
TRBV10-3,AISETGGYEQY
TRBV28,ASTLGQDNYEQY
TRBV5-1,ASRFGRLNEQF
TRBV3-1,ASSQSVEETQY
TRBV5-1,ASKTSQETQY
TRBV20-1,SARDPASGTETQY
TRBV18,ASSPERGVYNEQF
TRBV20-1,SARGTPLAGEQF
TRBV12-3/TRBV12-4,ASSFGGLGEQY
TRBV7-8,ASSLVGQGKSYNEQF
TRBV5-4,ASSSPSRGASSEAF
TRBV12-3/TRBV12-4,ASLQGAAKNIQY
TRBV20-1,SARDRGSGPDTQY
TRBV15,ATSQWGSEKLF
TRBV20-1,SARDLRGVAGNTIY
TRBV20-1,SASPDGVSYNSPLH
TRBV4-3,ASSQESSGSYEQF
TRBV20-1,SYLAEDSYEQY
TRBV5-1,ASSLVVAGVVEQF
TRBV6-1,ASSVTAGDEQF
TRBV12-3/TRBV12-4,ASSLGSRVSGANVLT
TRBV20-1,SASSGDSYEQY
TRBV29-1,SVAAPGQKQETQY
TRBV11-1,ASSLIHLETQY
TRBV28,ASTSWETQY
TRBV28,ASRVGTGGNYGYT
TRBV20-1,SARQGNYYEQY
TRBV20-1,SARTRTLGGEKLF
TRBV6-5,ASSRVSRSYNEQF
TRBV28,ASSGVTSGRGFYEQY
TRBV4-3,ASSPSWGGGRSATQY
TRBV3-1,ASSHHALAGGTGTQY
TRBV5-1,ASSSGQGKADTQY
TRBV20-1,SARRDPSGLPRSGYT
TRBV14,ASSQGLEDEQY
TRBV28,ASSLPPGGGNGYT
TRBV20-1,SARQGSRSYNEQF
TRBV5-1,ASSLEGGRSYEQY
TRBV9,ASSAVGVRGETQY
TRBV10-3,AISESAGRAEKLF
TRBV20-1,SAGQGDEQY
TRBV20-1,SASLRRTSSSYEQY
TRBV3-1,ASSQDRVRDTEQF
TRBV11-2,ASSIFEDLNNEQF
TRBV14,ASSQVGGSYEQY
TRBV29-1,SVRDLSSYNEQF
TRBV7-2,ASSLERLSGYT
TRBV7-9,ASSLDWTGGGYEQY
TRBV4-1,ASSDPGQGGDEQF
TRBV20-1,SARDPGQGLYEQY
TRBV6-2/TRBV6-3,AITDKSNQPQH
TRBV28,ASSSIPGQGADTQY
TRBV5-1,ASSFGLADSGNEQF
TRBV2,ASSITGASTEAF
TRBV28,ASSTTSGEGDTQY
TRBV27,ASSRLAGGRLGFADTQY
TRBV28,ASSLSLGRDTQY